The following is a T cell receptor beta chain sequence with its context. The antigen is not known. The data were obtained in a study of cytomegalovirus exposure and HLA in healthy donors. Notes on the study in general: A later analysis linked a missense variant in DCLRE1C to the trimming of TCR beta V and J genes. A later analysis associated 15,000 or so TCR beta sequences with HLA alleles at a 0.05 false discovery rate. Altogether, around 160 TCR beta chains were recorded as cytomegalovirus-associated.

The PCR employed 60 Vbeta primers together with 13 Jbeta primers. Using immunoSEQ multiplex PCR, the repertoire was profiled, and TCRdb retains in-frame clones only, with some absent. Here the sample spans about 190,000 clones, over 70% being singletons. V dropped 3 bases and J dropped 1 base, with 10 bases sitting between them. The CDR3 has 14 residues. The germline CDR1 and CDR2 sequences are LNHDA and SQIVND (reference sequence). Sequencing was carried out using PBMCs. This sequence joins TRBV19 and TRBJ2-7, with D uncertain. This receptor was identified in a man aged 45-65 years in good health and CMV-seronegative. The CDR3 loop reads CASSMLGASYEQYF. DNA for the CDR3: TGTGCCAGTAGTATGTTAGGAGCTTCCTACGAGCAGTACTTC.